These T cell receptor beta chains were read from a single sample in a study of T cell responses to AZD1222 COVID-19 vaccine. The repertoire was sequenced with immunoSEQ multiplex PCR; TCRdb's copy has only in-frame clones and lacks some. Altogether about 100,000 clones are present, around 87% being singletons, with the ten largest covering 15% to 20%. Sequencing was performed on peripheral blood, taken on day 0 of AZD1222 vaccination. These receptors originate from an adult in good health. Each CDR3 is given with its conserved first and last residue. The D gene is left open where the match is weak. Size is stated for part of the rows, as once, few or many counts, or as a class when the clone is expanded.

j_gene | abundance | v_gene | d_gene | CDR3aa | CDR3nt
TRBJ1-2 | - | TRBV4-3 | TRBD1 | CASSQGNGGQGYGYTF | TGCGCCAGCAGCCAGGGTAATGGGGGACAGGGGTATGGCTACACCTTC
TRBJ2-3 | - | TRBV4-1 | TRBD2 | CASSQDPPSGRSGTDTQYF | TGCGCCAGCAGCCAAGATCCCCCTAGCGGGAGAAGCGGCACAGATACGCAGTATTTT
TRBJ2-7 | - | TRBV9 | - | CASSVGGASPYEQYF | TGTGCCAGCAGCGTAGGGGGTGCAAGTCCCTACGAGCAGTACTTC
TRBJ1-2 | - | TRBV10-3 | - | CAISRTYGTVDYGYTF | TGTGCCATCAGTCGAACGTACGGGACGGTGGACTATGGCTACACCTTC
TRBJ2-1 | - | TRBV6-2/TRBV6-3 | - | CASSYFNEQFF | TGTGCCAGCAGTTACTTCAATGAGCAGTTCTTC
TRBJ1-1 | once | TRBV2 | - | CASSELIAFF | TGTGCCAGCAGTGAACTAATAGCTTTCTTT
TRBJ1-1 | - | TRBV19 | - | CASSTWTENTEAFF | TGTGCCAGTAGTACCTGGACAGAGAACACTGAAGCTTTCTTT
TRBJ1-5 | - | TRBV5-1 | - | CASSLGMGQPQHF | TGCGCCAGCAGCTTGGGAATGGGGCAGCCCCAGCATTTT
TRBJ2-5 | - | TRBV7-8 | TRBD1 | CASTVGQGEKTQYF | TGTGCCAGCACCGTCGGACAGGGTGAGAAGACCCAGTACTTC
TRBJ2-7 | - | TRBV5-4 | - | CASSPWAGDEQYF | TGTGCCAGCAGCCCGTGGGCAGGGGACGAGCAGTACTTC
TRBJ2-5 | - | TRBV10-2 | - | CASSPEGTSRETQYF | TGCGCCAGCTCCCCGGAGGGAACCTCGCGGGAGACCCAGTACTTC
TRBJ2-1 | - | TRBV5-8 | - | CASSLLAGTLYNEQFF | TGTGCCAGCAGCTTGTTGGCAGGGACACTGTACAATGAGCAGTTCTTC
TRBJ2-1 | - | TRBV7-9 | TRBD2 | CASSFSGSNNEQFF | TGTGCCAGCAGCTTCAGCGGGAGCAACAATGAGCAGTTCTTC
TRBJ2-7 | - | TRBV18 | - | CASSPSSYEQYF | TGTGCCAGCTCTCCCAGCTCCTACGAGCAGTACTTC
TRBJ1-2 | - | TRBV6-2/TRBV6-3 | - | CASSSPGYGYTF | TGTGCCAGCAGTAGCCCAGGGTATGGCTACACCTTC
TRBJ2-1 | - | TRBV25-1 | - | CASTPTLGETLYNEQFF | TGTGCCAGCACCCCCACCCTGGGGGAGACCCTCTACAATGAGCAGTTCTTC
TRBJ2-5 | few | TRBV7-9 | - | CASSYGTSVGVTQYF | TGTGCCAGCAGCTACGGGACATCTGTGGGAGTGACCCAGTACTTC
TRBJ1-1 | - | TRBV11-2 | - | CASSLDWTDSEAFF | TGTGCCAGCAGCTTAGACTGGACGGACAGTGAAGCTTTCTTT
TRBJ1-2 | - | TRBV19 | - | CASSIGGVKANYGYTF | TGTGCCAGTAGTATTGGGGGCGTAAAAGCTAACTATGGCTACACCTTC
TRBJ2-3 | - | TRBV28 | - | CASRLPNTGRVRWGTQYF | TGTGCCAGCAGGCTACCGAACACAGGGAGGGTCCGCTGGGGTACGCAGTATTTT
TRBJ1-3 | - | TRBV28 | - | CASSSIGQRHSGNTIYF | TGTGCCAGCAGTTCCATAGGACAGCGACATTCTGGAAACACCATATATTTT
TRBJ1-2 | - | TRBV2 | - | CASGRDGNYGYTF | TGTGCCAGCGGGAGGGACGGCAACTATGGCTACACCTTC
TRBJ1-1 | - | TRBV9 | - | CASTKRGDRGTEAFF | TGTGCCAGCACCAAAAGGGGGGATCGAGGCACTGAAGCTTTCTTT
TRBJ2-2 | - | TRBV11-2 | TRBD2 | CASSYGLAGEVSTGELFF | TGTGCCAGCAGCTACGGACTAGCGGGAGAAGTGAGCACCGGGGAGCTGTTTTTT
TRBJ1-6 | - | TRBV4-3 | - | CASSQELGTSYNSPLHF | TGCGCCAGCAGCCAAGAGCTAGGGACCTCCTATAATTCACCCCTCCACTTT
TRBJ2-5 | - | TRBV5-1 | - | CASSLDPGLGETQYF | TGCGCCAGCAGCTTGGACCCGGGGCTAGGGGAGACCCAGTACTTC
TRBJ2-7 | - | TRBV6-5 | TRBD1 | CASSRGYEQYF | TGTGCCAGCAGCAGGGGGTACGAGCAGTACTTC